The present T cell receptor (beta chain) was sequenced within a study of breast tumors, draining lymph nodes, adjacent tissues. Study-wide results and caveats: Data only fit, rather than demonstrated, lymph node origin of most tumor T cells.

In its sample, this clonotype was seen many times. Its antigen is still unknown. Samples came from axillary lymph nodes draining the breast cancer. This CDR3 is 15 amino acids long. V was pared by 6 bases and J by 3 bases, with 16 bases between. In germline, CDR1 is SNHLY, CDR2 FYNNEI. Via MiXCR, TCRdb re-called the multiplex PCR reads, giving one row per CDR3 protein. The sample has 80,000 to 130,000 distinct CDR3 sequences; 21% are singletons. The V and J genes are TRBV2 and TRBJ2-3; TRBD1 might be the D (5 bases). The source is a female donor with breast cancer. Some clones in this sample may be carry-over from other donors' samples. Sequencing was carried out using axillary lymph node tissue. The CDR3 nucleotides read TGTGCCAGCAGCCTAGGGGCGGTTCGGACAGATACGCAGTATTTT. It yields the protein CASSLGAVRTDTQYF.